The 5 T cell receptor beta chains presented below share a single source sample, sequenced in a study of cytomegalovirus exposure and HLA in healthy donors. TCRdb's table, derived via immunoSEQ multiplex PCR, lists solely in-frame clones and lacks some. The sample includes 200,000 or so clones, more than 65% of them seen just once. The specimen sequenced was PBMCs. These receptors were collected from a young woman in good health and CMV-seropositive.

This chain joins TRBV5-1 and TRBJ2-2, with TRBD1 matching over 7 bases. V dropped 5 bases and J dropped 5; count of bases not matched to a gene: 6. Germline V lookup: CDR1 SGHRS, CDR2 YFSETQ. The CDR3 totals 14 residues. The CDR3 is CASSRLTGTGELFF. DNA for the CDR3: TGCGCCAGCAGTCGTTTGACAGGGACCGGGGAGCTGTTTTTT.

The J gene is TRBJ2-7, the V gene TRBV29-1, with D perhaps TRBD1 (5 bases). The germline CDR1 and CDR2 sequences are SQVTM and ANQGSEA. The ends were cut back, 1 base at V and 4 bases at J, with 11 bases in the middle. This CDR3 region has 13 residues. The CDR3 region has the DNA TGCAGCGTTGAAGGTAGACAGAGATACGAGCAGTACTTC. This encodes CSVEGRQRYEQYF.

The chain employs TRBV28 and TRBJ2-1; tentative D call: TRBD1 (5 bases). CDR3 size: 16 residues. CDR1 MDHEN and CDR2 SYDVKM come from the germline V gene. V was cut by 10 bases and J by 5 bases, with 24 bases left in between. CDR3 coding DNA: TGTGCCATCACCCAGAGTTTAGGGAAGGGGAACAATGAGCAGTTCTTC. This encodes CAITQSLGKGNNEQFF.

This sequence joins TRBV11-2 and TRBJ2-7; no clear D gene. Germline CDR1 reads SGHAT; CDR2 reads FQNNGV. The CDR3 consists of 12 residues. V gave up 5 bases and J gave up 7 bases, with 12 bases separating them. Written as DNA, the CDR3 is TGTGCCAGCAGCACCAGTCGTCTGGAGCAGTACTTC. The encoded protein is CASSTSRLEQYF.

The sample holds a few counts of this clone. It may be a read error: a sequence one base away is much more abundant. The chain combines TRBV5-6 with TRBJ1-1; D is uncertain. The V end lost 2 bases, the J end lost 0 bases, and 5 bases lay between the germline ends. The V gene's germline CDR1 is SGHDT and CDR2 YYEEEE. There are 13 residues in the CDR3. The CDR3 DNA reads TGTGCCAGCAGCTTCCCAGTGAACACTGAAGCTTTCTTT. Translating it yields CASSFPVNTEAFF. Combining the CDR3 with reference TRBV5-6 and TRBJ1-1 gives the whole variable domain DAGVTQSPTHLIKTRGQQVTLRCSPKSGHDTVSWYQQALGQGPQFIFQYYEEEERQRGNFPDRFSGHQFPNYSSELNVNALLLGDSALYLCASSFPVNTEAFFGQGTRLTVV.